The next 25 T cell receptor beta chains were all read from a single sample in a study of blood T cell repertoires in COVID-19. Some clones are missing from TCRdb's copy, which holds only in-frame ones; the method was immunoSEQ multiplex PCR. Among about 190,000 clones listed, around four fifths were seen once. The material sequenced was peripheral blood. These receptors were collected from a woman aged 35 to 49 with acute or convalescent COVID-19.

CDR3 DNA: TGTGCCAGCAGTGAATTAGGTGGGAGCTACAATGAGCAGTTCTTC. Its protein product is CASSELGGSYNEQFF. This sequence joins TRBV6-1 and TRBJ2-1; perhaps TRBD2 as D (5 bases). This CDR3 has 15 residues. Trimming shortened V by 2 bases and J by 3 bases, and 11 bases separated the two germline ends. CDR1 and CDR2 from the germline V gene are MNHNS and SASEGT.

V is TRBV11-2 and J is TRBJ2-2; possible D gene TRBD1, 6 bases. CDR3 size: 15 residues. In germline, CDR1 is SGHAT, CDR2 FQNNGV. V was shortened by 0 bases and J by 6 bases, with 11 bases between the two germline ends. CDR3 region: CASSLDTRGSGELFF. CDR3 DNA sequence: TGTGCCAGCAGCTTAGACACCAGGGGTTCCGGGGAGCTGTTTTTT.

J is TRBJ2-5 and V is TRBV28, with TRBD1 matching over 8 bases. The V segment lost 3 bases and the J segment 5 bases; nucleotides outside the gene matches: 11. CDR3 length equals 16 residues. CDR1 MDHEN and CDR2 SYDVKM come from the germline V gene. The CDR3 nucleotides are TGTGCCAGCAGTTTCGCTGGGGCAGGGGGCGACGAGACCCAGTACTTC. Residues: CASSFAGAGGDETQYF.

V is TRBV18 and J is TRBJ1-4; a weak D match, TRBD1 (5 bases). V was shortened by 0 bases and J by 3 bases, with 14 bases between the two germline ends. CDR3 length: 17 residues. From germline, CDR1 is KGHSH and CDR2 LQKENI. CDR3 region: CASSPPVSTGANEKLFF. CDR3 DNA sequence: TGTGCCAGCTCACCACCGGTTTCAACGGGGGCTAATGAAAAACTGTTTTTT.

This clone occurred a few times. The rearrangement uses TRBV5-1 and TRBJ1-6, with D perhaps TRBD1 (5 bases). Germline CDR1 reads SGHRS; CDR2 reads YFSETQ. Between the trimmed V and J ends, which lost 1 base and 10 bases, there was a span of 12 bases. The CDR3 is made up of 14 amino acids. The CDR3 here is CASSLWQGGSPLHF. The CDR3 DNA reads as TGCGCCAGCAGCTTGTGGCAGGGAGGCTCACCCCTCCACTTT.

J is TRBJ2-1 and V is TRBV18; 10 bases fit TRBD2. Germline V gives CDR1 KGHSH, CDR2 LQKENI. V was clipped by 3 bases and J by 5 bases; unmatched bases: 10. This CDR3 is 17 amino acids long. The CDR3 reads CASSPPSGGLWDNEQFF. The CDR3 nucleotides read TGTGCCAGCTCACCTCCTAGCGGGGGTCTCTGGGACAATGAGCAGTTCTTC.

This clone showed up just once. The chain recombines TRBV5-4 with TRBJ2-7; D is unclear. V was cut by 0 bases and J by 3 bases, with 13 bases left in between. CDR1 is SGHNT and CDR2 is YYREEE in the germline V gene (reference sequence). This CDR3 has 15 residues. DNA for the CDR3: TGTGCCAGCAGCTTGGCTCCCCCTCCCGTCTACGAGCAGTACTTC. This codes for CASSLAPPPVYEQYF.

The rearrangement links TRBV11-2 to TRBJ2-7; D may be TRBD1 (5 bases). Trimming removed 2 bases from V and 0 bases from J, with 11 bases in between. This CDR3 region has 15 residues. The germline gives CDR1 SGHAT, CDR2 FQNNGV. Here the CDR3 reads CASSLQRQGSYEQYF. The CDR3 DNA reads as TGTGCCAGCAGCTTACAACGGCAGGGCTCCTACGAGCAGTACTTC.

The chain links TRBV19 to TRBJ2-7; 8 positions match TRBD2. Germline CDR1 LNHDA, CDR2 SQIVND (reference sequence). V lost 4 bases and J lost 2; bases outside the gene matches: 4. This CDR3 is 14 amino acids long. For the CDR3, the DNA is TGTGCCAGTAGTACCCCGGGAGGGACCTACGAGCAGTACTTC. Amino acids: CASSTPGGTYEQYF.

V and J are TRBV2 and TRBJ2-5; 9 bases match TRBD1. V lost 6 bases to trimming and J lost 1 base; unmatched junction nucleotides: 6. This CDR3 is 15 amino acids long. Germline loops: CDR1 SNHLY, CDR2 FYNNEI. CDR3 amino acids: CASRIGTGSQETQYF. The CDR3 bases are TGTGCCAGCAGGATTGGGACAGGGAGCCAAGAGACCCAGTACTTC. The variable domain in full, completed from reference TRBV2 and TRBJ2-5, reads EPEVTQTPSHQVTQMGQEVILRCVPISNHLYFYWYRQILGQKVEFLVSFYNNEISEKSEIFDDQFSVERPDGSNFTLKIRSTKLEDSAMYFCASRIGTGSQETQYFGPGTRLLVL.

The chain employs TRBV4-2 and TRBJ2-7; 10 bases agree with TRBD2. This CDR3 contains 15 residues. Germline CDR1 and CDR2: LGHNA and YNFKEQ. V lost 1 base and J lost 4; bases outside the gene matches: 4. The CDR3 region has the DNA TGTGCCAGCAGCCAAGCGTCTAGCGGGGGATACGAGCAGTACTTC. Residues: CASSQASSGGYEQYF.

V is TRBV5-1 and J is TRBJ1-1; 7 bases fit TRBD1. This CDR3 has 14 residues. The germline V gene encodes CDR1 SGHRS and CDR2 YFSETQ. V shed 3 bases, J shed 3 bases, and the junction held 5 bases outside the gene matches. CDR3 DNA sequence: TGCGCCAGCAGCTCACAGGGGCTGCACACTGAAGCTTTCTTT. The encoded protein is CASSSQGLHTEAFF.

This chain connects TRBV19 to TRBJ1-6; 7 bases map to TRBD1. Germline V gene lookup returns CDR1 LNHDA and CDR2 SQIVND (reference sequence). Germline trimming cut 6 bases from V and 8 bases from J; bases unmatched to any gene: 7. This CDR3 spans 14 amino acids. CDR3 amino acids: CASRRDRDHSPLHF. The CDR3, as DNA: TGTGCCAGTAGACGAGACAGGGACCATTCACCCCTCCACTTT.

The chain links TRBV6-4 to TRBJ2-1; no reliable D call. This CDR3 region has 14 residues. The germline CDR1 and CDR2 sequences are MRHNA and SNTAGT. Between the trimmed V and J ends, which lost 3 bases and 9 bases, there was a span of 15 bases. Here the CDR3 DNA reads TGTGCCAGCAGTGATTTACAGCCGCACTCTGAGCAGTTCTTC. It translates to CASSDLQPHSEQFF.

This chain links TRBV5-6 with TRBJ1-2, with 7 nucleotides matching TRBD1. Losses at the gene ends were 3 bases for V and 8 bases for J; bases not matched to a gene: 16. Germline V CDR1 and CDR2: SGHDT, YYEEEE. This CDR3 comprises 16 residues. The CDR3 protein is CASSSLTPDRVGGYTF. For the CDR3, the DNA is TGTGCCAGCAGCTCACTGACGCCTGACAGGGTCGGGGGCTACACCTTC.

The rearrangement uses TRBV5-5 and TRBJ2-7; TRBD1 matches 8 bases. Germline V gene lookup returns CDR1 SGHKS and CDR2 YYEKEE (reference sequence). V was pared by 0 bases and J by 4 bases, with 6 bases of the junction left unmatched. The CDR3 has 15 residues. CDR3 sequence (DNA): TGTGCCAGCAGCTTGGTCAGGGGGCCTTTATACGAGCAGTACTTC. Protein sequence: CASSLVRGPLYEQYF. Drawing the rest from reference TRBV5-5 and TRBJ2-7, the complete variable domain is DAGVTQSPTHLIKTRGQQVTLRCSPISGHKSVSWYQQVLGQGPQFIFQYYEKEERGRGNFPDRFSARQFPNYSSELNVNALLLGDSALYLCASSLVRGPLYEQYFGPGTRLTVT.

This chain joins TRBV30 and TRBJ1-6; D is unclear. The CDR3 is made up of 14 amino acids. CDR1 and CDR2 (germline): GTSNPN, SVGIG (reference sequence). V was cut by 3 bases and J by 8 bases, with 14 bases left in between. The DNA of the CDR3 is TGTGCCTGGAGAGCTCTGACGGGTTATTCACCCCTCCACTTT. Encoded protein: CAWRALTGYSPLHF.

The rearrangement links TRBV5-4 to TRBJ2-1; 7 nucleotides align to TRBD2. CDR1 SGHNT and CDR2 YYREEE come from the germline V gene (reference sequence). V lost 2 bases to trimming and J lost 5 bases; unmatched junction nucleotides: 7. This CDR3 has 15 residues. The CDR3 protein is CASSFEGGWDNEQFF. The DNA of the CDR3 is TGTGCCAGCAGCTTCGAGGGAGGGTGGGACAATGAGCAGTTCTTC.

The J gene is TRBJ2-7, the V gene TRBV18, with TRBD2 matching over 9 bases. The CDR3 is made up of 13 amino acids. Germline assignment: CDR1 KGHSH and CDR2 LQKENI. Trimming took 6 bases from V and 4 from J; bases not matched to a gene: 4. This chain's CDR3 is CASSRREGYEQYF. The CDR3, as DNA: TGTGCCAGCTCCCGGCGGGAGGGATACGAGCAGTACTTC.

This chain uses TRBV6-4 with TRBJ2-2; D is possibly TRBD1 (6 bases). Germline V gene lookup returns CDR1 MRHNA and CDR2 SNTAGT. V lost 6 bases and J 3 bases, leaving 8 bases between the germline ends. The CDR3 runs 13 residues. The CDR3 DNA sequence: TGTGCCAGCAGCGGACAGCACACCGGGGAGCTGTTTTTT. Residues: CASSGQHTGELFF.

CDR3 region: CASSRQGNNQPQHF. The CDR3, as DNA: TGTGCCAGTAGTAGACAGGGGAACAATCAGCCCCAGCATTTT. The chain combines TRBV19 with TRBJ1-5; 8 nucleotides match TRBD1. CDR3 length equals 14 residues. The germline CDR1 and CDR2 sequences are LNHDA and SQIVND (reference sequence). V gave up 4 bases and J gave up 3 bases; unmatched junction bases: 2.

The rearrangement joins TRBV4-2 to TRBJ2-1; 11 bases agree with TRBD2. The CDR3 length is 17 residues. Germline values: CDR1 LGHNA, CDR2 YNFKEQ. V shed 4 bases, J shed 1 base, and the junction held 6 bases outside the gene matches. CDR3 sequence (DNA): TGTGCCAGCAGCCGACAACTAGCGGGAGATTCCTACAATGAGCAGTTCTTC. Its protein is CASSRQLAGDSYNEQFF.

This clone was seen only once. This sequence joins TRBV7-6 and TRBJ1-5; perhaps TRBD1 as D (6 bases). The CDR3 runs 15 residues. The V gene lost 1 base and the J gene lost 5 bases, with 12 bases spanning the gap. CDR1 SGHVS and CDR2 FNYEAQ come from the germline V gene. In DNA form, the CDR3 reads TGTGCCAGCAGCTTAGGTATCAGGGGCGATCAGCCCCAGCATTTT. Protein sequence: CASSLGIRGDQPQHF.

The count of this clone is one. The chain combines TRBV4-2 with TRBJ2-7, with 10 positions matching TRBD1. CDR3 length: 15 residues. Germline lookup yields CDR1 LGHNA and CDR2 YNFKEQ. V trimming: 0 bases; J trimming: 3 bases; junction bases outside the gene matches: 2. CDR3 sequence (DNA): TGTGCCAGCAGCCAAGATTGGACAGGGGGCTACGAGCAGTACTTC. This gives the protein CASSQDWTGGYEQYF.

The chain carries TRBV7-3 and TRBJ2-5; 9 positions match TRBD2. Per germline, CDR1 SGHTA and CDR2 FQGTGA. The junction had 3 bases not matched to a gene; V was cut back by 3 bases and J by 4 bases. The CDR3 spans 14 residues. The CDR3 loop reads CASSLAGGRETQYF. The DNA of the CDR3 is TGTGCCAGCAGCTTGGCGGGGGGGCGAGAGACCCAGTACTTC. Full variable domain (outside the CDR3, taken from reference TRBV7-3 and TRBJ2-5): GAGVSQTPSNKVTEKGKYVELRCDPISGHTALYWYRQSLGQGPEFLIYFQGTGAADDSGLPNDRFFAVRPEGSVSTLKIQRTERGDSAVYLCASSLAGGRETQYFGPGTRLLVL.